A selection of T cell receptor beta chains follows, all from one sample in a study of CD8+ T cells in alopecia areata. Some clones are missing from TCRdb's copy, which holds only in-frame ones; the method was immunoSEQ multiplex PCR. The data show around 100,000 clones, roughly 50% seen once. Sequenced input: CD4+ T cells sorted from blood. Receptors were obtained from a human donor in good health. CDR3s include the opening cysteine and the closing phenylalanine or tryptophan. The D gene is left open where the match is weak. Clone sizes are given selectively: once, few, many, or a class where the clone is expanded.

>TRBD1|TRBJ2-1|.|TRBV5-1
TGCGCCAGCAGCTCTACAGGGGACCCCTACAATGAGCAGTTCTTC
CASSSTGDPYNEQFF
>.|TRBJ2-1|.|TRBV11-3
TGTGCCAGCAGCCGAGGCCCGAACAATGAGCAGTTCTTC
CASSRGPNNEQFF
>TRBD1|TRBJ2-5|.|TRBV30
TGTGCCTGGACGGGACAGCCCCAAGAGACCCAGTACTTC
CAWTGQPQETQYF
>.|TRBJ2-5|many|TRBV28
TGTGCCAGCAGCACTCCAGCCCGGGAGACCCAGTACTTC
CASSTPARETQYF
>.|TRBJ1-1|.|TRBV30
TGTGCCTGGAGTGTACGTCTGATGAACACTGAAGCTTTCTTT
CAWSVRLMNTEAFF
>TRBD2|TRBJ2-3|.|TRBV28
TGTGCCAGCAGTTTGGTCGGGGGGACTAGCACAGATACGCAGTATTTT
CASSLVGGTSTDTQYF
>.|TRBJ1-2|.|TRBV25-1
TGTGCCAGCAGTGAGGTTTCAGGAGGCGGTTTGCGGGGCTACACCTTC
CASSEVSGGGLRGYTF
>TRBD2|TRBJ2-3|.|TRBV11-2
TGTGCCAGCAGCCTCACTAGCGGCACAGATACGCAGTATTTT
CASSLTSGTDTQYF
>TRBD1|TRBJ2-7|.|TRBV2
TGTGCCAGCAGAAGACAGGGTTCCTACGAGCAGTACTTC
CASRRQGSYEQYF
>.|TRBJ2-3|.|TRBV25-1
TGTGCCAGCAGTGAAACGGGGGGCGTTACAGATACGCAGTATTTT
CASSETGGVTDTQYF
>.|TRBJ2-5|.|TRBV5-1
TGCGCCAGCAGCCAAGATCAGGGGGGGACCCAGTACTTC
CASSQDQGGTQYF
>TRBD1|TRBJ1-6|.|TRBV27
TGTGCCAGCAGTCCCGACAGGGGTAATTCACCCCTCCACTTT
CASSPDRGNSPLHF
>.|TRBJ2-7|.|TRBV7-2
TGTGCCAGCAGCTTAGTGACAGGCCACTACTCCTACGAGCAGTACTTC
CASSLVTGHYSYEQYF
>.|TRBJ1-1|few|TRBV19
TGTGCCAGTAGTATAGATCTATCGGTCGTCGGGGGGCAGAATGAAGCTTTCTTT
CASSIDLSVVGGQNEAFF
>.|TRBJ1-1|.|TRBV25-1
TGTGCCAGCAGTGAATATGGGGACGCTGAAGCTTTCTTT
CASSEYGDAEAFF
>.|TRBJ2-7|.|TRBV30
TGTGCCTGGAGTGTAAGATCAGGAAAGGCGGGCGAGCAGTACTTC
CAWSVRSGKAGEQYF
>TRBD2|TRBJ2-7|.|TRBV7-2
TGTGCCAGCAGCGCGGGACTAGCGCACTACGAGCAGTACTTC
CASSAGLAHYEQYF
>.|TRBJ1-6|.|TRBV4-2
TGTGCCAGCAGCCAGGAAAGGGGACTGCGGTATAATTCACCCCTCCACTTT
CASSQERGLRYNSPLHF
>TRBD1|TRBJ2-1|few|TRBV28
TGTGCCAGCAGTTCGGGACAGGGGGATGAGCAGTTCTTC
CASSSGQGDEQFF
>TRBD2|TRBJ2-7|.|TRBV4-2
TGTGCCAGCAGCCAAGGGATGAGCGGGGGGGTGTACGAGCAGTACTTC
CASSQGMSGGVYEQYF
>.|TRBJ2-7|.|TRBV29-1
TGCAGCGCCTACAAAGGAGGGGGACGGGAGCAGTACTTC
CSAYKGGGREQYF
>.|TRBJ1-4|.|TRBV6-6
TGTGCCAGCAGTACGGGGGAGGCGAGGGGAAAACTGTTTTTT
CASSTGEARGKLFF
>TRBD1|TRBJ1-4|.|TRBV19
TGTGCCAGTAGTATACTCACAGGGGGAAATGAAAAACTGTTTTTT
CASSILTGGNEKLFF
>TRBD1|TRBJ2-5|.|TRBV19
TGTGCCAGTAATCGGGACAGGGACCAAGAGACCCAGTACTTC
CASNRDRDQETQYF
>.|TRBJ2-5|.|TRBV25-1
TGTGCCAGCAGTGAATCGGAGTGGAAGTACCAAGAGACCCAGTACTTC
CASSESEWKYQETQYF